One sample yielded the 31 T cell receptor beta chains listed below, sequenced in a study of T cell responses to AZD1222 COVID-19 vaccine. Sequenced by immunoSEQ multiplex PCR; TCRdb stores in-frame clones only, minus some. The sample gives some 120,000 clones, around 90% of which show up once; over 6.5% is in the top ten. Sample: peripheral blood, taken on day 0 of AZD1222 vaccination. Every receptor here comes from an adult in good health.

The genes are TRBV19 and TRBJ2-3; a possible D gene is TRBD2 (7 bases). Germline-derived CDR1 and CDR2 are LNHDA and SQIVND (reference sequence). The CDR3 spans 14 residues. V lost 3 bases and J lost 5, with 12 bases in between. This chain's CDR3 is CASSIGGGRDTQYF. CDR3 DNA: TGTGCCAGTAGTATTGGGGGGGGCAGAGATACGCAGTATTTT.

The chain joins TRBV27 to TRBJ2-1; 7 bases map to TRBD2. CDR3 length equals 14 residues. With 3 bases clipped from V and 5 bases from J, the junction kept 4 bases outside the gene matches. Germline CDR1 and CDR2: MNHEY and SMNVEV (reference sequence). The CDR3 bases are TGTGCCAGCAGTTTGACTAGCCCACACAATGAGCAGTTCTTC. It translates to CASSLTSPHNEQFF.

This clone occurred once. CDR3 amino acids: CASAVGGSSYNEQFF. The DNA for the CDR3 is TGTGCCAGCGCGGTTGGGGGGAGCTCCTACAATGAGCAGTTCTTC. The genes are TRBV9 and TRBJ2-1; D perhaps matches TRBD2 (6 bases). The V gene lost 7 bases and the J gene lost 0 bases, with 14 bases spanning the gap. The CDR3 runs 15 residues. CDR1 SGDLS and CDR2 YYNGEE come from the germline V gene. The entire variable domain, with the rest obtained from reference TRBV9 and TRBJ2-1, is as follows: DSGVTQTPKHLITATGQRVTLRCSPRSGDLSVYWYQQSLDQGLQFLIQYYNGEERAKGNILERFSAQQFPDLHSELNLSSLELGDSALYFCASAVGGSSYNEQFFGPGTRLTVL.

The rearrangement links TRBV19 to TRBJ1-2, with D possibly TRBD1 on 6 matching bases. The CDR3 totals 15 residues. Between the trimmed V and J ends, which lost 2 bases and 4 bases, there was a span of 14 bases. Germline assignment: CDR1 LNHDA and CDR2 SQIVND (reference sequence). The CDR3 DNA follows: TGTGCCAGTAGTATAAACGGCAGGGGATCCTATGGCTACACCTTC. It codes for CASSINGRGSYGYTF.

The V gene is TRBV11-2, the J gene TRBJ2-3; tentative D call: TRBD1 (5 bases). Trimming took off 2 bases at V and 0 bases at J, with 9 bases between the two ends. The CDR3 is 15 amino acids. The V gene's germline CDR1 is SGHAT and CDR2 FQNNGV. The CDR3 region has the DNA TGTGCCAGCAGCTTATGGGGCGGAAGCACAGATACGCAGTATTTT. Translating it yields CASSLWGGSTDTQYF.

The rearrangement joins TRBV30 to TRBJ2-7; D remains unclear. CDR1 is GTSNPN, CDR2 SVGIG, per germline (reference sequence). There are 12 residues in the CDR3. V lost 3 bases and J 4 bases, leaving 10 bases between the germline ends. The CDR3 reads CAWSSSTYEQYF. The CDR3 DNA reads as TGTGCCTGGAGCAGTTCCACTTACGAGCAGTACTTC.

This chain joins TRBV29-1 and TRBJ2-5, with unresolved D. V was trimmed by 5 bases and J by 0 bases, leaving 7 bases between them. There are 12 residues in the CDR3. The V gene's germline CDR1 is SQVTM and CDR2 ANQGSEA. This CDR3 reads CSVSWNQETQYF. CDR3 DNA sequence: TGCAGCGTTTCGTGGAACCAAGAGACCCAGTACTTC.

The chain carries TRBV6-5 and TRBJ1-2; D ambiguous. Germline V gene data show CDR1 as MNHEY and CDR2 as SVGAGI. The CDR3 has 14 residues. Trimming stripped 6 bases from V and 0 bases from J, with 11 bases between. In DNA form, the CDR3 reads TGTGCCAGCAGCTCCCGTGTATCTAACTATGGCTACACCTTC. As protein: CASSSRVSNYGYTF.

The chain employs TRBV28 and TRBJ1-4; D is unresolved. The CDR3 contains 11 residues. V lost 6 bases and J 11 bases, leaving 10 bases between the germline ends. Looked up from germline, CDR1 is MDHEN and CDR2 is SYDVKM. In DNA form, the CDR3 reads TGTGCCAGCAGATCCCGACGGAAACTGTTTTTT. This encodes CASRSRRKLFF.

The chain carries TRBV4-1 and TRBJ2-7, with 11 bases fitting TRBD2. This CDR3 spans 18 amino acids. With 3 bases clipped from V and 4 bases from J, the junction kept 14 bases outside the gene matches. The germline V gene encodes CDR1 MGHRA and CDR2 YSYEKL. The CDR3 region has the DNA TGCGCCAGCAGCCACCCGATACTAGCTAGCGGGGGGCGATACGAGCAGTACTTC. It codes for CASSHPILASGGRYEQYF.

V usage is TRBV30 and J usage is TRBJ1-1; a possible D gene is TRBD1 (5 bases). V shed 8 bases and J shed 1 base, with 8 bases lying between them. This CDR3 comprises 11 residues. Germline CDR1 and CDR2: GTSNPN and SVGIG (reference sequence). The CDR3 region is CARQRNTEAFF. For the CDR3, the DNA is TGTGCCCGACAGCGGAACACTGAAGCTTTCTTT.

V gene TRBV2 combines with J gene TRBJ2-7; maybe TRBD1 (5 bases). Germline V gene sequence: CDR1 SNHLY, CDR2 FYNNEI. The CDR3 runs to 14 residues. Trimming took off 7 bases at V and 2 bases at J, with 15 bases between the two ends. In DNA form, the CDR3 reads TGTGCCAGCATCCGACGAGGACAAACCTACGAGCAGTACTTC. Protein: CASIRRGQTYEQYF. Variable domain in full (rest from reference TRBV2 and TRBJ2-7): EPEVTQTPSHQVTQMGQEVILRCVPISNHLYFYWYRQILGQKVEFLVSFYNNEISEKSEIFDDQFSVERPDGSNFTLKIRSTKLEDSAMYFCASIRRGQTYEQYFGPGTRLTVT.

This clone is a singleton in its sample. The chain links TRBV10-2 to TRBJ2-7; D is undetermined. The V gene's germline CDR1 is WSHSY and CDR2 SAAADI. V dropped 3 bases and J dropped 6 bases, with 15 bases sitting between them. The CDR3 length is 14 residues. The CDR3 reads CASSDRVSLAEQYF. In DNA, the CDR3 is TGCGCCAGCAGTGATAGAGTCAGCTTGGCCGAGCAGTACTTC.

The chain uses TRBV7-9 and TRBJ2-1, with D perhaps matching TRBD1 (5 bases). This CDR3 is built from 15 residues. V was shortened by 0 bases and J by 4 bases, with 10 bases between the two germline ends. Germline assignment: CDR1 SEHNR and CDR2 FQNEAQ (reference sequence). The CDR3 DNA follows: TGTGCCAGCAGCTTAGCGGTCAGGGTGTACAATGAGCAGTTCTTC. Amino acid sequence: CASSLAVRVYNEQFF.

This clone was seen once. V is TRBV2 and J is TRBJ1-5; D is unclear. V lost 3 bases and J 0 bases, leaving 15 bases between the germline ends. The CDR3 loop spans 17 amino acids. The germline V gene has CDR1 SNHLY and CDR2 FYNNEI. This CDR3 is CASSEGSLVYSNQPQHF. CDR3 nucleotides: TGTGCCAGCAGTGAGGGCAGCCTAGTTTATAGCAATCAGCCCCAGCATTTT.

The gene calls are TRBV6-4 and TRBJ2-7, with D unclear. V was clipped by 0 bases and J by 6 bases, with 9 bases between them. Germline assignment: CDR1 MRHNA and CDR2 SNTAGT. The CDR3 loop spans 13 amino acids. This CDR3 is CASSDSRLGEQYF. The CDR3 DNA is TGTGCCAGCAGTGACTCGCGGCTTGGCGAGCAGTACTTC.

CDR3 in DNA: TGTGCCAGCAAGAGGGACAGGGACTCCCCGAGGCAGTACTTC. Residues: CASKRDRDSPRQYF. The chain has TRBV7-8 and TRBJ2-7; the match to TRBD1 covers 9 bases. CDR1 and CDR2 from the germline V gene are SGHVS and FQNEAQ. This CDR3 is built from 14 residues. J lost 9 bases, V lost 7 bases, and 13 bases had no gene match.

This clone was detected once. The chain uses TRBV11-2 and TRBJ2-7; 13 bases line up with TRBD2. Germline V gene sequence: CDR1 SGHAT, CDR2 FQNNGV. The CDR3 is 17 residues long. After removal of 3 bases from V and 2 bases from J, the junction contained 7 bases not matched to a gene. The CDR3 coding sequence is TGTGCCAGCAGCTTCGAACTAGCGGGAGGGCCCACCTACGAGCAGTACTTC. Encoded protein: CASSFELAGGPTYEQYF. The full variable domain, rest sourced from reference TRBV11-2 and TRBJ2-7, is EAGVAQSPRYKIIEKRQSVAFWCNPISGHATLYWYQQILGQGPKLLIQFQNNGVVDDSQLPKDRFSAERLKGVDSTLKIQPAKLEDSAVYLCASSFELAGGPTYEQYFGPGTRLTVT.

The gene calls are TRBV21-1 and TRBJ1-4; no check of the table's D call, TRBD1, against the DNA was made. TRBV21-1 is a pseudogene segment. The CDR3 runs to 17 residues. CDR3 sequence reads: CASSNRPLYQVGEKLFF. The CDR3 coding sequence is TGTGCCAGCAGCAACCGCCCTTTGTACCAGGTAGGAGAAAAACTGTTTTTT.

The rearrangement joins TRBV19 to TRBJ2-7; 12 bases agree with TRBD2. The germline CDR1 and CDR2 sequences are LNHDA and SQIVND (reference sequence). The ends lost 7 bases at V and 3 bases at J; junction bases unmatched: 1. The CDR3 runs 13 residues. The CDR3 region has the DNA TGTGCCAGTAAACTAGCGGGGGGCTACGAGCAGTACTTC. Translation gives CASKLAGGYEQYF. Variable domain in full (rest from reference TRBV19 and TRBJ2-7): DGGITQSPKYLFRKEGQNVTLSCEQNLNHDAMYWYRQDPGQGLRLIYYSQIVNDFQKGDIAEGYSVSREKKESFPLTVTSAQKNPTAFYLCASKLAGGYEQYFGPGTRLTVT.

The V gene is TRBV19, the J gene TRBJ2-7, with D perhaps TRBD2 (6 bases). Germline assignment: CDR1 LNHDA and CDR2 SQIVND (reference sequence). The CDR3 totals 12 residues. Trimming pared 8 bases from V and 1 base from J, leaving 9 bases between. This CDR3 is CASRGISYEQYF. CDR3 sequence (DNA): TGTGCCAGTCGCGGGATTTCCTACGAGCAGTACTTC. Full variable domain (rest looked up from reference TRBV19 and TRBJ2-7): DGGITQSPKYLFRKEGQNVTLSCEQNLNHDAMYWYRQDPGQGLRLIYYSQIVNDFQKGDIAEGYSVSREKKESFPLTVTSAQKNPTAFYLCASRGISYEQYFGPGTRLTVT.

A note on this clone: One end of the junction does not line up with germline, which may come from a read error. The chain carries TRBV7-7 and TRBJ2-2; 13 bases map to TRBD2. CDR1 and CDR2 from the germline V gene are SSHAT and FNYEAQ (reference sequence). This CDR3 contains 16 residues. The DNA for the CDR3 is TGTGCTAGCAGCCCCACTAGCGGGGGGGCGGTCGGGGAGCTGTTTTTT. It translates to CASSPTSGGAVGELFF. The whole variable domain, filled in from reference TRBV7-7 and TRBJ2-2, reads GAGVSQSPRYKVTKRGQDVTLRCDPISSHATLYWYQQALGQGPEFLTYFNYEAQPDKSGLPSDRFSAERPEGSISTLTIQRTEQRDSAMYRCASSPTSGGAVGELFFGEGSRLTVL.

V usage is TRBV7-4 and J usage is TRBJ2-7, with D tentatively TRBD2 (6 bases). Germline CDR1 reads SGHVT; CDR2 reads SQSDAQ. The CDR3 runs 15 residues. Trimming stripped 5 bases from V and 2 bases from J, with 16 bases between. The CDR3 DNA sequence: TGTGCCAGCAGCGTGGGGAGCGGGCCAGCCTACGAGCAGTACTTC. Translation: CASSVGSGPAYEQYF. Complete variable domain (other parts from reference TRBV7-4 and TRBJ2-7): GAGVSQSPRYKVAKRGRDVALRCDSISGHVTLYWYRQTLGQGSEVLTYSQSDAQRDKSGRPSGRFSAERPERSVSTLKIQRTEQGDSAVYLCASSVGSGPAYEQYFGPGTRLTVT.

The V and J genes are TRBV11-2 and TRBJ2-7; 8 bases match TRBD1. The V segment lost 1 base and the J segment 3 bases; nucleotides outside the gene matches: 5. The CDR3 has 15 amino acids. Germline V gene lookup returns CDR1 SGHAT and CDR2 FQNNGV. CDR3 region: CASSLAGQGIYEQYF. The CDR3 nucleotides read TGTGCCAGCAGCTTAGCTGGACAGGGCATCTACGAGCAGTACTTC.

This clone was detected once. This rearrangement joins TRBV30 to TRBJ1-5, with 10 bases aligning to TRBD1. Trimming cost V 1 base and J 7 bases; bases outside gene matches: 4. CDR1 is GTSNPN and CDR2 is SVGIG in the germline V gene (reference sequence). CDR3 size: 14 residues. CDR3 sequence reads: CAWSGDRGRQPQHF. DNA for the CDR3: TGTGCCTGGAGTGGGGACAGGGGAAGACAGCCCCAGCATTTT.

J is TRBJ1-2 and V is TRBV11-2; D is unresolved. Germline V gene data show CDR1 as SGHAT and CDR2 as FQNNGV. The CDR3 contains 13 residues. V lost 0 bases and J 6 bases, leaving 8 bases between the germline ends. This CDR3 reads CASSLDLVNGYTF. Written as DNA, the CDR3 is TGTGCCAGCAGCTTAGACTTAGTTAATGGCTACACCTTC.

The CDR3 sequence is CASSLEFRGSGELFF. The CDR3 DNA is TGCGCCAGCAGCTTGGAATTCCGGGGGTCCGGGGAGCTGTTTTTT. This chain connects TRBV5-1 to TRBJ2-2, with D maybe TRBD2 (6 bases). The ends were cut back, 0 bases at V and 6 bases at J, with 12 bases in the middle. Germline V gene lookup returns CDR1 SGHRS and CDR2 YFSETQ. The CDR3 covers 15 residues.

This clone was found once. The chain couples TRBV9 to TRBJ2-1; tentative D call: TRBD1 (5 bases). Trimming removed 6 bases at V and 1 base at J, with 14 bases between. The germline V gene encodes CDR1 SGDLS and CDR2 YYNGEE. The CDR3 runs to 15 residues. CDR3 DNA: TGTGCCAGCACCCAGTTCCAGGGTTCCTACAATGAGCAGTTCTTC. Its translation is CASTQFQGSYNEQFF.

This clone was seen once. The rearrangement joins TRBV5-4 to TRBJ1-4; unclear D gene. Between the trimmed V and J ends, which lost 5 bases and 0 bases, there was a span of 8 bases. CDR1 and CDR2 from the germline V gene are SGHNT and YYREEE (reference sequence). CDR3 length: 14 amino acids. The CDR3 nucleotides read TGTGCCAGCAGTTCCGACCCAACTAATGAAAAACTGTTTTTT. Its translation is CASSSDPTNEKLFF.

The V and J genes are TRBV10-2 and TRBJ2-7, with a tentative D call TRBD2 (5 bases). Trimming cost V 4 bases and J 6 bases, with 13 bases left between them. The CDR3 totals 13 residues. Germline CDR1 is WSHSY and CDR2 is SAAADI. The CDR3 protein is CASSGSEGIEQYF. CDR3 nucleotide sequence: TGCGCCAGCAGTGGTTCTGAGGGAATCGAGCAGTACTTC.

The genes are TRBV10-3 and TRBJ1-2; perhaps TRBD1 as D (5 bases). The CDR3 consists of 14 residues. Germline V lookup: CDR1 ENHRY, CDR2 SYGVKD. V was cut by 0 bases and J by 3 bases, with 8 bases left in between. The chain's CDR3 is CAISESARDYGYTF. CDR3 DNA sequence: TGTGCCATCAGTGAGTCCGCCAGGGACTATGGCTACACCTTC.